Below, 11 T cell receptor beta chains from the same sample are listed, as sequenced in a study of brain metastases from non-small cell lung cancer. Using immunoSEQ multiplex PCR, the repertoire was profiled, and TCRdb retains in-frame clones only, with some absent. The sample includes about 1,200 clones, approximately 85% seen only once; the top ten take roughly 8%. The sample taken for sequencing was tumor-adjacent normal tissue. The receptors shown here come from a donor aged 40 or older with non-small cell lung cancer.

The genes are TRBV6-1 and TRBJ2-2; D is unclear. Germline CDR1 and CDR2: MNHNS and SASEGT. The CDR3 is 16 amino acids. V lost 4 bases and J 0 bases, leaving 12 bases between the germline ends. As DNA, the CDR3 is TGTGCCAGCAGTGGAACGAGAGGTACGAACACCGGGGAGCTGTTTTTT. Protein: CASSGTRGTNTGELFF.

In its sample, this clone was seen once. V and J are TRBV5-1 and TRBJ1-1; no clear D. Germline V gene data show CDR1 as SGHRS and CDR2 as YFSETQ. The germline V and J ends were trimmed by 4 bases and 1 base, with 8 bases remaining between them. The CDR3 covers 13 residues. The chain's CDR3 is CASSADANTEAFF. DNA for the CDR3: TGCGCCAGCAGCGCGGACGCGAACACTGAAGCTTTCTTT.

The rearrangement links TRBV5-4 to TRBJ1-2, with D perhaps matching TRBD1 (5 bases). This CDR3 has 16 amino acids. The germline V and J ends were trimmed by 5 bases and 8 bases, with 25 bases remaining between them. From germline, CDR1 is SGHNT and CDR2 YYREEE (reference sequence). This chain's CDR3 is CASRPGTWNDAGGYTF. The CDR3 nucleotides are TGTGCCAGCAGACCCGGGACCTGGAACGACGCGGGCGGCTACACCTTC.

A word on this clone: The sample has other DNA sequences that encode this CDR3 too. The chain has TRBV6-5 and TRBJ2-3; 8 positions agree with TRBD1. The CDR3 runs 14 residues. J was trimmed by 4 bases and V by 8 bases; bases with no gene match: 8. Germline V gene sequence: CDR1 MNHEY, CDR2 SVGAGI. The CDR3 DNA reads as TGTGCCAGCGGCGACAGGGGCGGCGCAGATACGCAGTATTTT. Protein: CASGDRGGADTQYF.

CDR3 amino acids: CASSLPTGGLYNEQFF. CDR3 DNA sequence: TGTGCCAGCAGCTTGCCCACAGGGGGACTCTACAATGAGCAGTTCTTC. The chain is built from TRBV5-5 and TRBJ2-1; TRBD1 matches at 8 bases. In germline, CDR1 is SGHKS, CDR2 YYEKEE (reference sequence). The CDR3 runs to 16 residues. J was trimmed by 3 bases and V by 1 base; bases with no gene match: 6.

In its sample, this clone was seen once. At one end the junction does not follow the germline gene, possibly because of a read error. This chain's CDR3 is CASSYGVDGGPFF. CDR3 DNA: TGTGCCAGTAGTTACGGGGTGGACGGAGGTCCTTTCTTC. The genes are TRBV6-5 and TRBJ1-2; D remains unclear. CDR1 and CDR2 (germline): MNHEY, SVGAGI. The length of the CDR3 is 13 residues.

The chain carries TRBV9 and TRBJ1-3; D may be TRBD1 (6 bases). This CDR3 spans 15 amino acids. The germline V and J ends were trimmed by 4 bases and 1 base, with 12 bases remaining between them. Germline CDR1 reads SGDLS; CDR2 reads YYNGEE. Here the CDR3 reads CASSTQGSSGNTIYF. DNA for the CDR3: TGTGCCAGCAGCACACAGGGAAGTTCTGGAAACACCATATATTTT.

This clone occurred a few times. Here the CDR3 DNA reads TGTGCCAGCAGCTTAGATCGAGCAGATACGCAGTATTTT. It is translated as CASSLDRADTQYF. V gene TRBV11-3 combines with J gene TRBJ2-3, with D unclear. The CDR3 length is 13 residues. The V end lost 0 bases, the J end lost 4 bases, and 5 bases lay between the germline ends. Germline V gene sequence: CDR1 SGHNT, CDR2 YENEEA.

Here the CDR3 DNA reads TGTGCCAGCAGTGAGGCCATTGACACTGAAGCTTTCTTT. It is translated as CASSEAIDTEAFF. This chain uses TRBV6-1 with TRBJ1-1; D not resolved. This CDR3 contains 13 residues. The germline gives CDR1 MNHNS, CDR2 SASEGT. The V end was cut by 3 bases, the J end by 3 bases, with 8 bases between.

V usage is TRBV4-3 and J usage is TRBJ1-4; tentatively, D is TRBD1 (5 bases). The CDR3 covers 14 residues. V was pared by 2 bases and J by 4 bases, with 8 bases between. Germline assignment: CDR1 LGHNA and CDR2 YSLEER. Here the CDR3 DNA reads TGCGCCAGCAGCCAAACAGGAATTAATGAAAAACTGTTTTTT. This gives the protein CASSQTGINEKLFF.

The chain uses TRBV27 and TRBJ1-1; D remains unclear. The germline gives CDR1 MNHEY, CDR2 SMNVEV (reference sequence). V lost 8 bases and J lost 10, with 11 bases in between. The CDR3 spans 10 residues. DNA for the CDR3: TGTGCCAGCGGCTCTCCGGGAGCTTTCTTT. This sequence encodes CASGSPGAFF.